This TCR beta chain was obtained from a study of blood T cell repertoires in COVID-19. Data came from immunoSEQ multiplex PCR; TCRdb stores just in-frame clones and leaves some out. The profile shows 190,000 or so clones, around 90% of them singletons. This CDR3 has 12 residues. V lost 4 bases, J lost 11 bases, and 14 bases lay in between. CDR1 and CDR2 (germline): SQVTM, ANQGSEA. The sequence came from a man aged 18 to 30 with acute COVID-19. The chain has TRBV29-1 and TRBJ2-2; D unclear. The sequenced sample was PBMCs or T cells enriched from blood (not recorded which). The chain's CDR3 is CSVAKETPELFF. The CDR3 DNA sequence: TGCAGCGTTGCAAAGGAGACCCCTGAGCTGTTTTTT.